This T cell receptor (beta chain) appears in the sequencing data of a study of beta chain features in type 1 diabetes (dated by TCRdb to 2017 to 2018). As for the study more broadly: Patients and healthy donors did not differ in mean age, gender distribution, total cell number or subset yield. In the study, recently diagnosed type 1 diabetes patients and matched healthy donors were compared on the TCRB repertoires of their sorted circulating CD4+ T cell subsets. A total of around 110,000,000 sorted cells were examined across all samples, and RNA yield correlated strongly with the number of cells per subset. Regulatory and stem cell-like memory subsets were obtained from only 8 patients and roughly eight healthy donors, while naive and central memory subsets were obtained from all 30 or so donors.

All of the isolated RNA was reverse transcribed with the High Capacity cDNA Reverse Transcription Kit, so expressed TCRB transcripts were sequenced. Naive, central memory and regulatory T cell samples underwent deep immunoSEQ sequencing, averaging roughly 3.5 million total reads per sample. Sorted cells were lysed in RLT buffer, and RNA was extracted using DNase-treated RNeasy Micro or Mini kits according to cell number. To prevent cross-contamination, each cell subset was processed individually, whereas patient and healthy donor samples were processed jointly. Using the immunoSEQ multiplex PCR, TCRB sequences were amplified from cDNA into 87-bp fragments spanning the CDR3 region. Amplicons were sequenced on the Illumina HiSeq platform. The original methods were these. Synthetic template baselines were used to correct PCR bias computationally, reads within Hamming distance 2 were collapsed, and singletons that could not be merged were discarded. Reads were aligned against IMGT to assign V, D and J genes, CDR3 length and insertions or deletions at six rearrangement sites. Within each subset, clonotype counts were normalized to the number of sorted cells before true diversity and Gini coefficients were calculated with the tcR R package. The overlap coefficient, calculated on TCRB nucleotide sequences, was used to measure repertoire sharing. Entries here come from immuneACCESS through TCRdb and include only in-frame sequences with V and J called. Some clones fail to appear in such tables; in the studies checked, an unresolved V gene covers under half of the shortfall, and the cause of the remainder is unknown. That table is the source of V, J and clone size, and D and trimming were worked out from the DNA. Here the sample has some 44,000 clones; over 60% occur a single time. The ten largest clones add up to 2% to 2.5% of the sample.

Each donor gave one peripheral blood draw, roughly 120 mL on average, collected into heparinised tubes. Using a panel that included CD45RO, CCR7, CD25, CD127, CD95 and CD27, naive, central memory, regulatory and stem cell-like memory CD4+ T cells were sorted on a BD FACSAria II. Every sorted population had a purity above 95%. Right away, PBMCs were isolated by Lymphoprep density gradient centrifugation and were stained directly, with no culture step. To minimize batch effects, samples were stained and sorted in pairs, one healthy donor with one patient per experiment. In regard to this clone: There is no known antigen for this receptor. Base quality data are lacking; no much larger clone is found one base away.

Overall study outcomes, separate from this receptor: Only small numbers of individuals were included in the HLA sub-analyses, which left unresolved whether HLA type had any influence on TCRB rearrangement. Sequencing cDNA rather than genomic DNA could over-represent highly expressing activated cells, although activation and CD3 levels did not differ between groups. A moderate but significant shortening of TCRB CDR3 length was observed in type 1 diabetes patients in all four CD4+ subsets. The naive, central memory and regulatory TCRB repertoires appeared to resemble one another more closely among patients than among healthy donors. Patients with type 1 diabetes made fewer insertions and deleted more nucleotides at VDJ recombination sites, implying thymic rearrangement abnormalities. Shorter templates might have been favored by PCR, but patient and control samples were amplified and corrected together, so both groups would have been affected equally by any skew.

Measured from the cysteine to the phenylalanine, the CDR3 is 12 residues long. Only the CDR3 DNA is retained, 36 bases long and in frame from the first base. Per the germline V gene (reference sequence), MNHEY is the CDR1 and SMNVEV is the CDR2. A distance of 5 bases separates the germline ends of V and J, which lose 5 bases and 3 bases respectively. This receptor was taken from a woman aged 18-30 years with type 1 diabetes. Sequencing was done on a sample of Tregs from blood. Sample cell subset or site, as interpreted from the label and publication: regulatory CD4+ T cells. The chain uses TRBV27 and TRBJ2-1, with the D gene uncertain. The CDR3 in this case is CASSLNYNEQFF. In nucleotide form, the sequence is TGTGCCAGCAGTCTAAACTACAATGAGCAGTTCTTC.